This entry is about one T cell receptor (beta chain). What it binds is unknown. The CDR3 consists of 17 residues. The data originate from a study of cytomegalovirus exposure and HLA in healthy donors. Study-wide points: Later analysis suggested links between common viral pathogens and several top significant clusters. Among TCR sequences, most were rare, though some public TCRs appeared in many donors. Among TCR beta chains, those listed as cytomegalovirus-associated numbered about 150.

13 Jbeta primers and 60 Vbeta primers were used for the PCR. TCRdb's copy holds only in-frame clones and misses some; the assay was immunoSEQ multiplex PCR. The specimen's table records 95,000 to 110,000 clones. The sequencing input was PBMCs. The sequence was collected from a man in his forties in good health and CMV-seronegative. The gene calls are TRBV12-1 and TRBJ2-1; the table assigns TRBD2, which was not confirmed against the DNA. TRBV12-1 represents a pseudogene. The CDR3 reads CASSFTSGRDSWNEQFF. The CDR3 DNA sequence: TGTGCCAGCAGCTTTACTAGCGGGAGGGACAGTTGGAATGAGCAGTTCTTC.